Each of the 27 T cell receptor beta chains below was sequenced from the same sample in a study of blood T cell repertoires in COVID-19. Repertoires were generated with immunoSEQ multiplex PCR, while TCRdb's copy carries only in-frame clones and drops some. The table lists a few hundred thousand clones, around 92% of them singletons, with 1.5% to 2% in the top ten. The sequenced material came from PBMCs or T cells enriched from blood (not recorded which). Receptors originate from a woman aged 25 to 39 who had recovered from COVID-19.

The rearrangement uses TRBV25-1 and TRBJ1-3, with TRBD1 as a possible D gene (5 bases). Germline V CDR1 and CDR2: MGHDK, SYGVNS. V dropped 3 bases and J dropped 0 bases, with 9 bases sitting between them. The CDR3 length is 15 residues. Written as DNA, the CDR3 is TGTGCCAGCAGTGATGCAGGGCTCTCTGGAAACACCATATATTTT. This codes for CASSDAGLSGNTIYF.

This sequence joins TRBV18 and TRBJ1-6; D remains ambiguous. The V end was cut by 4 bases, the J end by 5 bases, with 12 bases between. The CDR3 spans 15 residues. Germline CDR1 and CDR2: KGHSH and LQKENI. CDR3 region: CASSHDGGNNSPLHF. Written as DNA, the CDR3 is TGTGCCAGCTCACACGACGGCGGGAATAATTCACCCCTCCACTTT.

This clone was found once. The V call is TRBV2, the J call TRBJ1-1, with 8 bases lining up with TRBD1. Losses at the gene ends were 7 bases for V and 8 bases for J; bases not matched to a gene: 9. Germline CDR1 is SNHLY and CDR2 is FYNNEI. This CDR3 region has 13 residues. The DNA of the CDR3 is TGTGCCAGCATCCGGACAGGGAAGGGCGAAGCTTTCTTT. This gives the protein CASIRTGKGEAFF. Full variable domain (missing parts from reference TRBV2 and TRBJ1-1): EPEVTQTPSHQVTQMGQEVILRCVPISNHLYFYWYRQILGQKVEFLVSFYNNEISEKSEIFDDQFSVERPDGSNFTLKIRSTKLEDSAMYFCASIRTGKGEAFFGQGTRLTVV.

The rearrangement uses TRBV25-1 and TRBJ1-5; D may be TRBD1 (5 bases). The length of the CDR3 is 14 residues. CDR1 is MGHDK and CDR2 is SYGVNS in the germline V gene. Trimming cost V 4 bases and J 2 bases, with 9 bases left between them. The CDR3 sequence is CASSGSGGNQPQHF. Here the CDR3 DNA reads TGTGCCAGCAGTGGTTCGGGGGGCAATCAGCCCCAGCATTTT.

This clone was recorded a few times. The V and J genes are TRBV7-2 and TRBJ1-6; TRBD1 agrees at 9 bases. Germline-derived CDR1 and CDR2 are SGHTA and FQGNSA. The CDR3 has 15 amino acids. Germline trimming cut 6 bases from V and 3 bases from J; bases unmatched to any gene: 3. The CDR3 sequence is CASRPTGGYNSPLHF. The DNA for the CDR3 is TGTGCCAGCAGGCCGACAGGGGGCTATAATTCACCCCTCCACTTT.

The chain has TRBV19 and TRBJ1-3; maybe TRBD1 (5 bases). With 8 bases removed from V and 0 bases from J, the gap between germline ends came to 14 bases. Per germline, CDR1 LNHDA and CDR2 SQIVND (reference sequence). The CDR3 sequence is 15 residues long. The CDR3 sequence: CASGGLPSSGNTIYF. The CDR3 DNA follows: TGTGCCAGTGGGGGACTGCCGAGCTCTGGAAACACCATATATTTT. The full variable domain, rest sourced from reference TRBV19 and TRBJ1-3, is DGGITQSPKYLFRKEGQNVTLSCEQNLNHDAMYWYRQDPGQGLRLIYYSQIVNDFQKGDIAEGYSVSREKKESFPLTVTSAQKNPTAFYLCASGGLPSSGNTIYFGEGSWLTVV.

The J gene is TRBJ2-6, the V gene TRBV19; weak D call: TRBD1 (5 bases). The germline V gene has CDR1 LNHDA and CDR2 SQIVND (reference sequence). The CDR3 length is 17 residues. V was trimmed by 3 bases and J by 0 bases, leaving 12 bases between them. CDR3 region: CASSMPLDSSGANVLTF. CDR3 DNA sequence: TGTGCCAGTAGTATGCCCCTAGACAGCTCTGGGGCCAACGTCCTGACTTTC.

This sequence joins TRBV5-1 and TRBJ2-7; 8 bases fit TRBD1. V lost 1 base and J lost 5; bases outside the gene matches: 11. This CDR3 contains 16 residues. The V gene's germline CDR1 is SGHRS and CDR2 YFSETQ. This chain's CDR3 is CASSLREGQGNNEQYF. CDR3 sequence (DNA): TGCGCCAGCAGCTTGAGAGAAGGACAGGGCAACAACGAGCAGTACTTC.

The J gene is TRBJ2-3, the V gene TRBV7-9, with 10 bases matching TRBD1. CDR1 and CDR2 (germline): SEHNR, FQNEAQ (reference sequence). CDR3 length equals 16 residues. Trimming took 6 bases from V and 1 from J; bases not matched to a gene: 7. The CDR3 loop reads CASRGAGTGGTDTQYF. CDR3 in DNA: TGTGCCAGCAGAGGTGCCGGGACAGGGGGCACAGATACGCAGTATTTT.

The chain employs TRBV7-3 and TRBJ1-2; TRBD1 matches 7 bases. The V gene end was trimmed by 5 bases and the J gene end by 8 bases; junction bases not matched to a gene: 8. This CDR3 has 13 residues. Germline-derived CDR1 and CDR2 are SGHTA and FQGTGA. Written as DNA, the CDR3 is TGTGCCAGCAGCGGCAATAGGGGGCACGGCTACACCTTC. Translated: CASSGNRGHGYTF.

The chain carries TRBV2 and TRBJ1-1; D is uncertain. Germline V gene data show CDR1 as SNHLY and CDR2 as FYNNEI. The CDR3 is 14 residues long. The ends were cut back, 3 bases at V and 0 bases at J, with 8 bases in the middle. CDR3 in DNA: TGTGCCAGCAGTGATGGGCAGGTGAACACTGAAGCTTTCTTT. It translates to CASSDGQVNTEAFF.

J is TRBJ2-1 and V is TRBV13; 7 bases map to TRBD1. The germline V gene encodes CDR1 PRHDT and CDR2 FYEKMQ (reference sequence). The V segment lost 1 base and the J segment 2 bases; nucleotides outside the gene matches: 5. The CDR3 spans 16 residues. In nucleotides, the CDR3 is TGTGCCAGCAGCTTAGACGGGACAGACCCCTACAATGAGCAGTTCTTC. Translating gives CASSLDGTDPYNEQFF. The whole variable domain, remainder taken from reference TRBV13 and TRBJ2-1, is AAGVIQSPRHLIKEKRETATLKCYPIPRHDTVYWYQQGPGQDPQFLISFYEKMQSDKGSIPDRFSAQQFSDYHSELNMSSLELGDSALYFCASSLDGTDPYNEQFFGPGTRLTVL.

The V gene is TRBV11-3, the J gene TRBJ2-2; TRBD1 matches at 8 bases. CDR3 length equals 15 residues. The V and J ends lost 5 bases and 4 bases, in that order; junction bases with no gene match: 6. CDR1 SGHNT and CDR2 YENEEA come from the germline V gene. The CDR3 nucleotides are TGTGCCAGCAGCCAAGGACAGGGATCCACCGGGGAGCTGTTTTTT. As protein: CASSQGQGSTGELFF.

This clone was observed a single time. The chain couples TRBV7-8 to TRBJ1-5, with TRBD1 identical over 7 bases. With V trimmed by 5 bases and J by 2 bases, 9 bases remained unmatched. This CDR3 region has 16 residues. Germline loops: CDR1 SGHVS, CDR2 FQNEAQ. CDR3 nucleotide sequence: TGTGCCAGCAGCCCTAAAGGACAGGCTCGCAATCAGCCCCAGCATTTT. Protein sequence: CASSPKGQARNQPQHF.

The genes are TRBV20-1 and TRBJ1-2; no reliable D call. CDR3 length: 11 amino acids. Trimming removed 0 bases from V and 8 bases from J, with 7 bases in between. Germline CDR1 and CDR2: DFQATT and SNEGSKA (reference sequence). The CDR3 DNA follows: TGCAGTGCTAGAGATCTGCGGGGCTACACCTTC. Translating gives CSARDLRGYTF.

The V gene is TRBV11-1, the J gene TRBJ1-1; no reliable D call. Trimming removed 5 bases from V and 1 base from J, with 8 bases in between. Germline V gives CDR1 SGHAT, CDR2 FQDESV (reference sequence). The CDR3 runs to 13 residues. The CDR3 DNA reads as TGTGCCAGCAGCACCTATGGGAACACTGAAGCTTTCTTT. Its translation is CASSTYGNTEAFF.

The chain couples TRBV3-1 (or the pseudogene TRBV3-2) to TRBJ1-2, with TRBD1 matching over 11 bases. The germline CDR1 and CDR2 sequences are LGHDT and YNNKEL (reference sequence). V was pared by 4 bases and J by 8 bases, with 9 bases of the junction left unmatched. This CDR3 is built from 15 residues. The CDR3 nucleotides are TGTGCCAGCAGCCCCAGCGGACAGGGGGCCCGGGGCTACACCTTC. Translated, it gives CASSPSGQGARGYTF.

The chain employs TRBV6-2 or TRBV6-3 and TRBJ2-7; no reliable D call. V gave up 5 bases and J gave up 4 bases, with 9 bases separating them. This CDR3 region has 12 residues. CDR1 and CDR2 from the germline V gene are MNHEY and SVGEGT. CDR3: CASSPPRYEQYF. Written as DNA, the CDR3 is TGTGCCAGCAGTCCCCCCAGGTACGAGCAGTACTTC.

This sequence joins TRBV11-3 and TRBJ2-3; a possible D gene is TRBD2 (6 bases). CDR1 is SGHNT, CDR2 YENEEA, per germline. The CDR3 totals 12 residues. Trimming removed 5 bases from V and 5 bases from J, with 8 bases in between. CDR3 nucleotides: TGTGCCAGCAGCAGAGCGGGAGATACGCAGTATTTT. Protein product: CASSRAGDTQYF.

This chain connects TRBV27 to TRBJ1-5, with TRBD1 as a possible D gene (6 bases). V was shortened by 5 bases and J by 11 bases, with 22 bases between the two germline ends. CDR1 is MNHEY, CDR2 SMNVEV, per germline (reference sequence). This CDR3 is built from 15 residues. In DNA form, the CDR3 reads TGTGCCAGCAGTGATGGGGGGGGCACCCTTCGGGCCCAGCATTTT. Amino acids: CASSDGGGTLRAQHF.

The chain employs TRBV3-1 (or the pseudogene TRBV3-2) and TRBJ2-1; D might be TRBD1 (6 bases). This CDR3 is built from 14 residues. V lost 5 bases and J lost 6, with 14 bases in between. Germline CDR1 is LGHDT and CDR2 is YNNKEL (reference sequence). CDR3 in amino acids: CASSTRTASNEQFF. The CDR3, as DNA: TGTGCCAGCAGCACCCGGACAGCGAGCAATGAGCAGTTCTTC.

The V call is TRBV9, the J call TRBJ1-6; 10 bases align to TRBD1. Germline V gives CDR1 SGDLS, CDR2 YYNGEE. The CDR3 spans 15 residues. The V segment lost 2 bases and the J segment 10 bases; nucleotides outside the gene matches: 6. The CDR3, as DNA: TGTGCCAGCAGCGTCGGGACAGGGGTTTGGTCACCCCTCCACTTT. This translates into CASSVGTGVWSPLHF. The variable domain in full, with the rest retrieved from reference TRBV9 and TRBJ1-6, is DSGVTQTPKHLITATGQRVTLRCSPRSGDLSVYWYQQSLDQGLQFLIQYYNGEERAKGNILERFSAQQFPDLHSELNLSSLELGDSALYFCASSVGTGVWSPLHFGNGTRLTVT.

The rearrangement joins TRBV7-2 to TRBJ1-1, with TRBD1 identical over 9 bases. Germline lookup yields CDR1 SGHTA and CDR2 FQGNSA. This CDR3 is built from 17 residues. V lost 3 bases, J lost 5 bases, and 13 bases stayed unmatched. For the CDR3, the DNA is TGTGCCAGCAGCTTTGAATTTTTCGGGACAGGGAATACTGAAGCTTTCTTT. It encodes CASSFEFFGTGNTEAFF.

The chain recombines TRBV1 with TRBJ1-3. TRBV1 is designated a pseudogene. The CDR3 spans 17 residues. This chain's CDR3 is CTSSRLESKKSGNTIYF. The DNA of the CDR3 is TGCACCAGCAGCCGACTGGAAAGTAAAAAGTCTGGAAACACCATATATTTT.

The V and J genes are TRBV19 and TRBJ1-5; 7 positions agree with TRBD1. V dropped 2 bases and J dropped 0; count of bases not matched to a gene: 19. This CDR3 is 21 amino acids long. Per germline, CDR1 LNHDA and CDR2 SQIVND (reference sequence). The CDR3 nucleotides read TGTGCCAGTAGTATACCCTACAGGGGCGACTCAACCCTCTATAGCAATCAGCCCCAGCATTTT. Translated: CASSIPYRGDSTLYSNQPQHF.

The V gene is TRBV27, the J gene TRBJ1-2; TRBD1 matches 7 bases. The ends lost 6 bases at V and 6 bases at J; junction bases unmatched: 7. Germline V gene data show CDR1 as MNHEY and CDR2 as SMNVEV (reference sequence). The CDR3 covers 13 residues. This CDR3 is CASRTGTMDGYTF. Here the CDR3 DNA reads TGTGCCAGCAGGACAGGGACCATGGATGGCTACACCTTC.

This rearrangement joins TRBV15 to TRBJ1-2; D remains ambiguous. CDR3 size: 12 residues. Germline assignment: CDR1 LNHNV and CDR2 YYDKDF (reference sequence). The V and J ends lost 4 bases and 4 bases respectively, with 7 bases between them. As DNA, the CDR3 is TGTGCCACCAGCAACGGTCCCTATGGCTACACCTTC. This encodes CATSNGPYGYTF. The entire variable domain, with the rest obtained from reference TRBV15 and TRBJ1-2, is as follows: DAMVIQNPRYQVTQFGKPVTLSCSQTLNHNVMYWYQQKSSQAPKLLFHYYDKDFNNEADTPDNFQSRRPNTSFCFLDIRSPGLGDTAMYLCATSNGPYGYTFGSGTRLTVV.